These 22 T cell receptor beta chains share one sample of origin, sequenced in a study of CD8 T cells in Susac syndrome. The authors reverse transcribed roughly 0.5 to 1 ug RNA with random hexamers. TCRdb re-derived calls from the immunoSEQ multiplex PCR reads in MiXCR, one entry per CDR3 protein. The sample has about 290,000 distinct CDR3 sequences, approximately 85% seen once. The sequenced sample was CD8+ T cells from PBMCs. These receptors originate from a human donor with multiple sclerosis.

With regard to this clonotype: Without the conserved terminal phenylalanine or tryptophan, this CDR3 likely stems from a read error. The rearrangement uses TRBV2 and TRBJ2-7; D is unclear. V was clipped by 3 bases and J by 3 bases, with 0 bases between them. This CDR3 spans 10 amino acids. CDR1 is SNHLY and CDR2 is FYNNEI in the germline V gene. The CDR3 region has the DNA TGTGCCAGCAGTGACTACGAGCAGTACCTC. Protein sequence: CASSDYEQYL.

V is TRBV20-1 and J is TRBJ2-3; TRBD2 agrees at 7 bases. V dropped 1 base and J dropped 4; count of bases not matched to a gene: 8. The germline V gene has CDR1 DFQATT and CDR2 SNEGSKA (reference sequence). The CDR3 has 15 amino acids. The CDR3 spells CSARVQRGFSDTQYF. In DNA, the CDR3 is TGCAGTGCTAGAGTCCAGCGGGGCTTTTCAGATACGCAGTATTTT.

This clonotype has only a few counts. V usage is TRBV6-1 and J usage is TRBJ2-2; D not certain. CDR1 MNHNS and CDR2 SASEGT come from the germline V gene. Between the trimmed V and J ends, which lost 6 bases and 1 base, there was a span of 6 bases. There are 13 residues in the CDR3. The CDR3 spells CASRKGNTGELFF. DNA of the CDR3: TGTGCCAGCAGAAAGGGGAACACCGGGGAGCTGTTTTTT.

The count of this clonotype is one. V is TRBV6-6 and J is TRBJ2-3, with D unresolved. Trimming shortened V by 3 bases and J by 3 bases, and 10 bases separated the two germline ends. The CDR3 contains 14 residues. The V gene's germline CDR1 is MNHNY and CDR2 SVGAGI (reference sequence). In DNA, the CDR3 is TGTGCCAGCAGTTATATTACTGGTACAGATACGCAGTATTTT. This encodes CASSYITGTDTQYF.

The V gene is TRBV6-2 or TRBV6-3, the J gene TRBJ2-5; 7 bases line up with TRBD2. Trimming took 5 bases from V and 5 from J; bases not matched to a gene: 8. CDR1 is MNHEY and CDR2 is SVGEGT in the germline V gene. The CDR3 has 14 residues. The CDR3 DNA sequence: TGTGCCAGCAGTCTCGACCGGCGGGGGGAGACCCAGTACTTC. Translating it yields CASSLDRRGETQYF.

In DNA, the CDR3 is TGCGCCAGCAGTGGGGAAGGGGAAGGGAGTGAAAAACTGTTTTTT. Residues: CASSGEGEGSEKLFF. The V and J genes are TRBV10-2 and TRBJ1-4; TRBD1 might be the D (5 bases). Trimming shortened V by 4 bases and J by 7 bases, and 16 bases separated the two germline ends. Germline V gives CDR1 WSHSY, CDR2 SAAADI. The CDR3 spans 15 residues.

The chain is built from TRBV7-2 and TRBJ1-3; maybe TRBD1 (5 bases). V dropped 1 base and J dropped 0 bases, with 10 bases sitting between them. This CDR3 is built from 16 residues. CDR1 is SGHTA and CDR2 is FQGNSA in the germline V gene. As DNA, the CDR3 is TGTGCCAGCAGCTTAGTAGGTCAGGGCTCTGGAAACACCATATATTTT. It encodes CASSLVGQGSGNTIYF.

The chain recombines TRBV10-1 with TRBJ2-3; D gene uncertain. The length of the CDR3 is 14 residues. V was trimmed by 2 bases and J by 4 bases, leaving 10 bases between them. CDR1 and CDR2 from the germline V gene are WNHNN and SYGVQD (reference sequence). The CDR3 loop reads CASSERRIPDTQYF. In nucleotides, the CDR3 is TGCGCCAGCAGTGAGAGAAGGATTCCAGATACGCAGTATTTT.

This sequence joins TRBV5-6 and TRBJ2-1, with a tentative D call TRBD2 (6 bases). V dropped 2 bases and J dropped 3 bases, with 15 bases sitting between them. This CDR3 contains 16 residues. Germline CDR1 SGHDT, CDR2 YYEEEE. The CDR3 reads CASSFAGRRLYNEQFF. The CDR3 bases are TGTGCCAGCAGCTTTGCGGGGCGGAGGCTCTACAATGAGCAGTTCTTC.

The chain has TRBV27 and TRBJ2-1, with 10 bases aligning to TRBD2. The CDR3 extends over 17 amino acids. Germline V gene lookup returns CDR1 MNHEY and CDR2 SMNVEV (reference sequence). J lost 2 bases, V lost 1 base, and 5 bases had no gene match. The CDR3 spells CASSLWASGSPYNEQFF. The CDR3 DNA reads as TGTGCCAGCAGTTTATGGGCTAGCGGGAGCCCCTACAATGAGCAGTTCTTC.

This clonotype has only one observation. The chain links TRBV28 to TRBJ1-1; D unclear. The CDR3 has 12 residues. The germline V gene has CDR1 MDHEN and CDR2 SYDVKM. The V gene lost 4 bases and the J gene lost 4 bases, with 7 bases spanning the gap. The CDR3 here is CASSSGVTEAFF. CDR3 nucleotides: TGTGCCAGCAGTTCCGGGGTCACTGAAGCTTTCTTT.

This chain joins TRBV4-3 and TRBJ1-2; 7 bases match TRBD1. The germline V gene has CDR1 LGHNA and CDR2 YSLEER. The CDR3 loop spans 16 amino acids. V dropped 2 bases and J dropped 5; count of bases not matched to a gene: 11. The CDR3 sequence is CASSQHRGGGAYGYTF. The DNA of the CDR3 is TGCGCCAGCAGCCAACATCGGGGAGGGGGCGCGTATGGCTACACCTTC.

This chain connects TRBV28 to TRBJ2-2; no clear D gene. The germline V gene has CDR1 MDHEN and CDR2 SYDVKM. This CDR3 comprises 12 residues. Trimming shortened V by 5 bases and J by 5 bases, and 6 bases separated the two germline ends. CDR3 coding DNA: TGTGCCAGCAGTCGCGATACCGGGGAGCTGTTTTTT. Translation: CASSRDTGELFF.

CDR3 sequence (DNA): TGTGCCAGCAGCGGGGACTGGGTCCTTAACAATGAGCAGTTCTTC. Translating it yields CASSGDWVLNNEQFF. This rearrangement joins TRBV12-3 or TRBV12-4 to TRBJ2-1; weak D call: TRBD2 (6 bases). The CDR3 spans 15 residues. V lost 6 bases to trimming and J lost 5 bases, with 17 bases between them.

The chain recombines TRBV7-2 with TRBJ2-5; TRBD2 agrees at 8 bases. Germline CDR1 and CDR2: SGHTA and FQGNSA. The junction had 10 bases not matched to a gene; V was cut back by 5 bases and J by 2 bases. The CDR3 is made up of 16 amino acids. Written as DNA, the CDR3 is TGTGCCAGCAGCCCAGGACTAGCCCAACCTCAAGAGACCCAGTACTTC. Translation gives CASSPGLAQPQETQYF.

This clonotype was observed a few times. The V call is TRBV7-9, the J call TRBJ2-5; 7 bases are a match to TRBD2. This CDR3 spans 16 amino acids. The junction had 10 bases not matched to a gene; V was cut back by 5 bases and J by 1 base. Per germline, CDR1 SEHNR and CDR2 FQNEAQ (reference sequence). CDR3 region: CASSTAAAGFQETQYF. DNA of the CDR3: TGTGCCAGCAGCACCGCCGCAGCGGGATTCCAAGAGACCCAGTACTTC.

The chain employs TRBV4-2 and TRBJ2-7, with D tentatively TRBD2 (6 bases). The CDR3 has 14 amino acids. Trimming stripped 3 bases from V and 2 bases from J, with 11 bases between. The germline V gene has CDR1 LGHNA and CDR2 YNFKEQ. Here the CDR3 reads CASSQATSTYEQYF. Here the CDR3 DNA reads TGTGCCAGCAGCCAGGCAACTAGCACCTACGAGCAGTACTTC.

A remark on this clonotype: Compared with germline, one end of the junction differs, possibly owing to a read error. The gene calls are TRBV29-1 and TRBJ2-7; 9 bases are a match to TRBD2. The germline V gene has CDR1 SQVTM and CDR2 ANQGSEA. The CDR3 runs to 15 residues. CDR3 in amino acids: CSVEASGRFPYEQYF. The CDR3 DNA reads TGCAGCGTCGAAGCCAGCGGGAGGTTTCCCTACGAGCAGTACTTC.

The rearrangement links TRBV7-9 to TRBJ2-1; D is possibly TRBD2 (6 bases). CDR1 is SEHNR, CDR2 FQNEAQ, per germline (reference sequence). This CDR3 has 18 residues. V was cut by 8 bases and J by 4 bases, with 27 bases left in between. The CDR3 protein is CASGSGGHNLGMYNEQFF. CDR3 DNA: TGTGCCAGCGGCTCCGGGGGTCACAACTTAGGGATGTACAATGAGCAGTTCTTC.

The V gene is TRBV24-1, the J gene TRBJ1-5; D uncertain. The CDR3 runs 14 residues. With 2 bases removed from V and 1 base from J, the gap between germline ends came to 5 bases. CDR1 is KGHDR and CDR2 is SFDVKD in the germline V gene. CDR3 sequence reads: CATSDYSSNQPQHF. Here the CDR3 DNA reads TGTGCCACCAGTGATTACAGCAGCAATCAGCCCCAGCATTTT.

The rearrangement uses TRBV5-6 and TRBJ2-3; perhaps TRBD2 as D (6 bases). This CDR3 comprises 15 residues. Germline V gives CDR1 SGHDT, CDR2 YYEEEE. The ends were cut back, 4 bases at V and 6 bases at J, with 18 bases in the middle. CDR3 in DNA: TGTGCCAGCAGCGTCAGACCGGGACTTGTGGATACGCAGTATTTT. Residues: CASSVRPGLVDTQYF.

This chain links TRBV28 with TRBJ1-1; tentative D call: TRBD1 (6 bases). Trimming pared 2 bases from V and 0 bases from J, leaving 10 bases between. CDR3 length equals 15 residues. The germline V gene has CDR1 MDHEN and CDR2 SYDVKM. The CDR3 bases are TGTGCCAGCAGTTTACAGGGGCCCTTGAACACTGAAGCTTTCTTT. It yields the protein CASSLQGPLNTEAFF.